Reported below is one T cell receptor (beta chain). This sample was taken from a study of T cell changes during pregnancy in multiple sclerosis. Germline loops: CDR1 MGHDK, CDR2 SYGVNS. This CDR3 region has 14 residues. Trimming removed 5 bases from V and 2 bases from J; junction bases left unmatched: 6. Clones were sequenced by immunoSEQ multiplex PCR, and TCRdb holds only the in-frame ones, with some missing. The sample includes over 10,000 clones, about 87% of them seen just once. The sample here was CD8+ T cells from peripheral blood mononuclear cells, taken in the second trimester of pregnancy. The sequence was collected from a female donor in good health, enrolled as a control in a pregnancy study. The chain recombines TRBV25-1 with TRBJ2-7, with 7 bases aligning to TRBD1. CDR3 sequence: CASSSIGTAYEQYF. For the CDR3, the DNA is TGTGCCAGCAGTTCCATAGGGACAGCCTACGAGCAGTACTTC.